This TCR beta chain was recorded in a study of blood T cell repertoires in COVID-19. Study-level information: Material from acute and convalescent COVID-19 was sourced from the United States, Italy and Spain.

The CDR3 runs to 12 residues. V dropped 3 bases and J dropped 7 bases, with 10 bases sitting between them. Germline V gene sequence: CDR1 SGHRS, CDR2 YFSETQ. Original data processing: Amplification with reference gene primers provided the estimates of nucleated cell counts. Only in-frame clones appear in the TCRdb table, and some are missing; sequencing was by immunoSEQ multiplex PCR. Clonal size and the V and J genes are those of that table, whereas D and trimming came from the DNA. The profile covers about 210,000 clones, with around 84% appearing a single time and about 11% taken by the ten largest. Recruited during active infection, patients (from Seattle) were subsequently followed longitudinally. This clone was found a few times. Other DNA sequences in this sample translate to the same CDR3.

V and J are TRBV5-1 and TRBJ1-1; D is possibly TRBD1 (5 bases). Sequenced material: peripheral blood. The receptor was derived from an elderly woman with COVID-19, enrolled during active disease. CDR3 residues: CASSYGQSEAFF. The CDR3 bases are TGCGCCAGCAGCTACGGACAAAGTGAAGCTTTCTTT.